A selection of T cell receptor beta chains follows, all from one sample in a study of blood T cell repertoires in COVID-19. TCRdb's table, derived via immunoSEQ multiplex PCR, lists solely in-frame clones and lacks some. The table has 140,000 or so clones, 80% to 90% seen once. Sequencing input: peripheral blood. These receptors originate from a man between 45 and 60 years old who had recovered from COVID-19. The CDR3 runs from the conserved cysteine through the conserved F or W. D genes are given only for firm matches. The size of a clone is reported for some rows only, either as once, few or many, or as a class for expanded clones.

>TRBD2|TRBV6-4|NA|TRBJ2-1
CASSGLAGGYNEQFF
TGTGCCAGCAGTGGACTAGCGGGGGGTTACAATGAGCAGTTCTTC
>NA|TRBV5-6|NA|TRBJ1-2
CASSTGQYGYTF
TGTGCCAGCAGCACCGGACAATATGGCTACACCTTC
>TRBD1|TRBV9|NA|TRBJ1-2
CASSGTGTGGGGYTF
TGTGCCAGCAGCGGAACCGGGACAGGGGGCGGAGGCTACACCTTC
>NA|TRBV29-1|NA|TRBJ1-1
CSVEETLGLNTEAFF
TGCAGCGTTGAAGAGACCCTCGGGTTGAACACTGAAGCTTTCTTT
>NA|TRBV15|NA|TRBJ1-3
CATSRDLVYRFQAGNTIYF
TGTGCCACCAGCAGAGATTTAGTTTACCGGTTTCAAGCTGGAAACACCATATATTTT
>NA|TRBV9|few|TRBJ1-3
CASSVAGYRDGNTIYF
TGTGCCAGCAGCGTAGCCGGCTACAGGGATGGAAACACCATATATTTT
>TRBD1|TRBV2|NA|TRBJ1-2
CASRGQGNYGYTF
TGTGCCAGCAGGGGACAGGGTAACTATGGCTACACCTTC
>NA|TRBV7-5|NA|TRBJ2-5
CARSLKERKASGGIETQYF
TGTGCCAGAAGCTTAAAAGAGCGAAAGGCTAGCGGGGGAATAGAGACCCAGTACTTC
>TRBD1|TRBV27|NA|TRBJ2-1
CASSLDRGPYNEQFF
TGTGCCAGCAGTTTAGACAGGGGGCCGTACAATGAGCAGTTCTTC
>TRBD2|TRBV7-2|NA|TRBJ2-1
CASRGPGSGGSYNEQFF
TGTGCCAGCAGGGGACCGGGTAGCGGGGGTTCCTACAATGAGCAGTTCTTC
>TRBD1|TRBV7-7|NA|TRBJ2-7
CASSRGDRAFSYEQYF
TGTGCCAGCAGCCGGGGGGACAGGGCGTTCTCCTACGAGCAGTACTTC
>TRBD1|TRBV11-3|NA|TRBJ2-5
CASSQSWDRGQETQYF
TGTGCCAGCAGCCAAAGTTGGGACAGGGGGCAAGAGACCCAGTACTTC
>NA|TRBV5-1|NA|TRBJ1-1
CASSYAANTEAFF
TGCGCCAGCAGCTACGCGGCGAACACTGAAGCTTTCTTT
>TRBD2|TRBV9|many|TRBJ2-5
CASSVDSGRGETQYF
TGTGCCAGCAGCGTAGACTCAGGGCGGGGGGAGACCCAGTACTTC
>TRBD1|TRBV3-1/TRBV3-2|NA|TRBJ2-3
CASSPGQAATDTQYF
TGTGCCAGCAGCCCAGGACAGGCGGCCACAGATACGCAGTATTTT
>TRBD1|TRBV5-1|NA|TRBJ2-4
CASSLAETGGIIQYF
TGCGCCAGCAGCTTGGCCGAGACAGGGGGAATCATTCAGTACTTC
>NA|TRBV6-2/TRBV6-3|NA|TRBJ2-1
CASSYPRGHNEQFF
TGTGCCAGCAGTTACCCCAGGGGACACAATGAGCAGTTCTTC
>NA|TRBV4-2|NA|TRBJ1-3
CASSQDGARERGNTIYF
TGTGCCAGCAGCCAAGATGGGGCCCGGGAGCGTGGAAACACCATATATTTT
>NA|TRBV14|NA|TRBJ2-7
CASSQTFSLPSSYEQYF
TGTGCCAGCAGCCAAACTTTTTCGCTCCCTAGCTCCTACGAGCAGTACTTC
>NA|TRBV6-5|NA|TRBJ1-1
CASSYRGVTEAFF
TGTGCCAGCAGTTACCGGGGGGTCACTGAAGCTTTCTTT
>TRBD1|TRBV7-9|NA|TRBJ2-3
CASSLIRQGRVRDTQYF
TGTGCCAGCAGTTTAATACGACAGGGTAGGGTCAGAGATACGCAGTATTTT
>NA|TRBV7-9|NA|TRBJ1-4
CASSDTGGNEKLFF
TGTGCCAGCAGCGATACCGGGGGTAATGAAAAACTGTTTTTT
>TRBD1|TRBV27|NA|TRBJ2-1
CASSTGTGNNEQFF
TGTGCCAGCAGTACCGGGACAGGGAATAATGAGCAGTTCTTC
>NA|TRBV3-1/TRBV3-2|once|TRBJ2-5
CASSQVGGAETQYF
TGTGCCAGCAGCCAAGTTGGGGGGGCAGAGACCCAGTACTTC
>TRBD1|TRBV5-4|few|TRBJ1-5
CASSLGGQGEGQPQHF
TGTGCCAGCAGCTTGGGGGGACAGGGAGAAGGTCAGCCCCAGCATTTT
>NA|TRBV7-8|NA|TRBJ1-2
CASSIPGVYGYTF
TGTGCCAGCAGCATACCGGGGGTTTATGGCTACACCTTC
>TRBD2|TRBV11-2|NA|TRBJ2-1
CASRSLAGIHNEQFF
TGTGCCAGCAGGTCCCTAGCGGGGATACACAATGAGCAGTTCTTC
>TRBD1|TRBV2|NA|TRBJ2-3
CASSFLGTRTGVNTDTQYF
TGTGCCAGCAGCTTTCTTGGGACCCGGACAGGGGTAAACACAGATACGCAGTATTTT
>NA|TRBV11-2|once|TRBJ2-3
CASSLRQGGIDTQYF
TGTGCCAGCAGCTTAAGGCAGGGGGGAATAGATACGCAGTATTTT
>NA|TRBV19|NA|TRBJ1-1
CASSITAPNEAFF
TGTGCCAGTAGTATTACAGCTCCCAATGAAGCTTTCTTT
>TRBD2|TRBV9|NA|TRBJ2-2
CASQPTAGGNTGELFF
TGTGCCAGCCAACCGACAGCGGGGGGGAACACCGGGGAGCTGTTTTTT
>TRBD2|TRBV7-2|NA|TRBJ2-3
CASSLGVKKTGGDTQYF
TGTGCCAGCAGCCTAGGGGTTAAGAAGACGGGGGGAGATACGCAGTATTTT
>TRBD2|TRBV11-3|NA|TRBJ2-5
CASSRTSGGQGETQYF
TGTGCCAGCAGCCGGACTAGCGGGGGGCAGGGAGAGACCCAGTACTTC
>NA|TRBV2|NA|TRBJ2-5
CASREPGLTRETQYF
TGTGCCAGCAGGGAACCGGGACTTACTCGAGAGACCCAGTACTTC
>TRBD2|TRBV19|NA|TRBJ2-7
CASRSSAGLAEDEQYF
TGTGCCAGTAGGAGTAGTGCAGGACTAGCGGAAGACGAGCAGTACTTC
>TRBD2|TRBV20-1|NA|TRBJ2-7
CSASSQAGGYEQYF
TGCAGTGCTAGTTCACAAGCGGGGGGTTACGAGCAGTACTTC
>NA|TRBV19|NA|TRBJ2-2
CASASRTANTGELFF
TGTGCCAGTGCCTCGCGGACAGCGAACACCGGGGAGCTGTTTTTT
>NA|TRBV10-1|NA|TRBJ2-5
CASSENRLGPQYF
TGCGCCAGCAGTGAAAACCGCCTGGGGCCCCAGTACTTC
>TRBD2|TRBV7-9|NA|TRBJ2-3
CASSWASGGPDTQYF
TGTGCCAGCAGCTGGGCTAGCGGGGGACCAGATACGCAGTATTTT
>NA|TRBV29-1|NA|TRBJ2-1
CSAAPVSYNEQFF
TGCAGCGCGGCTCCGGTATCCTACAATGAGCAGTTCTTC
>TRBD1|TRBV7-2|NA|TRBJ1-3
CASQQGTGNTIYF
TGTGCCAGCCAACAGGGGACTGGAAACACCATATATTTT
>TRBD1|TRBV4-3|NA|TRBJ1-1
CASSPSDRGAEAFF
TGCGCCAGCAGTCCCTCAGACAGGGGTGCTGAAGCTTTCTTT
>TRBD1|TRBV4-1|NA|TRBJ1-4
CASSQDRGGRFGDRNEKLFF
TGCGCCAGCAGCCAAGATAGAGGGGGCAGGTTTGGAGATCGAAATGAAAAACTGTTTTTT